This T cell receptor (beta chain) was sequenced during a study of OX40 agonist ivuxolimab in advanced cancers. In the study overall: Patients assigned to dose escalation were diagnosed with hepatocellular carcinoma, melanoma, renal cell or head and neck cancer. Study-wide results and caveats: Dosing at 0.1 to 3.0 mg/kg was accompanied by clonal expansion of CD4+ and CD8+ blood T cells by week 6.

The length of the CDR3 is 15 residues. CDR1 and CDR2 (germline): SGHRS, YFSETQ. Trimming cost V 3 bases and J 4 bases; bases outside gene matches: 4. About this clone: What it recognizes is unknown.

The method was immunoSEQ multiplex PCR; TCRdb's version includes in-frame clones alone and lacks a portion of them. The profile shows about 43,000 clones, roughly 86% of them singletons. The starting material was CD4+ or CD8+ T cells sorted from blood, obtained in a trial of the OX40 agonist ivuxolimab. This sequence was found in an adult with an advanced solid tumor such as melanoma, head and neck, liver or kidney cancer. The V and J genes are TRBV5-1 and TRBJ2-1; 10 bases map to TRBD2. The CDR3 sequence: CASSSKLAGYNEQFF. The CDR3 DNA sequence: TGCGCCAGCAGCTCCAAACTAGCGGGATACAATGAGCAGTTCTTC.